These T cell receptor beta chains were read from a single sample in a study of blood T cell repertoires in COVID-19. Repertoires were generated with immunoSEQ multiplex PCR, while TCRdb's copy carries only in-frame clones and drops some. The sample yields approximately 470,000 clones, 75% to 90% seen once. The source material was peripheral blood. These receptors all come from a human donor in a cohort sampled during active COVID-19. Each CDR3 is given with its conserved first and last residue. The D gene is left open where the match is weak. Expanded clones get a size class; other rows say once, few or many, or leave the size out.

length,J,D,V,size,DNA,CDR3
16,TRBJ2-1,TRBD2,TRBV6-1,.,TGTGCCAGCAGTGGAAGACTAGCGGGATTATACAATGAGCAGTTCTTC,CASSGRLAGLYNEQFF
11,TRBJ1-1,.,TRBV11-2,.,TGTGCCAGCAGCTACAGGTTAAGAGCTTTCTTT,CASSYRLRAFF
12,TRBJ2-3,TRBD1,TRBV6-5,.,TGTGCCACACAGGGGGCCGGAGATACGCAGTATTTT,CATQGAGDTQYF
15,TRBJ2-5,.,TRBV7-3,.,TGTGCCAGCAGCTTATTCTTCGGTCGGCAAGAGACCCAGTACTTC,CASSLFFGRQETQYF
19,TRBJ2-6,TRBD1,TRBV11-2,once,TGTGCCAGCAGCTTAGGAACTCAGGGGGCAGGAGCTGGGGCCAACGTCCTGACTTTC,CASSLGTQGAGAGANVLTF
15,TRBJ2-3,TRBD2,TRBV10-3,.,TGTGCCATCAGTGATAGGTGGGAGGGCGCAGATACGCAGTATTTT,CAISDRWEGADTQYF
15,TRBJ2-3,TRBD2,TRBV24-1,.,TGTGCCACCCAGCCCCCCCGGGGGGAAGGGGATACGCAGTATTTT,CATQPPRGEGDTQYF
12,TRBJ2-5,.,TRBV3-1/TRBV3-2,.,TGTGCCAGCAGCAACGTAGAAGAGACCCAGTACTTC,CASSNVEETQYF
14,TRBJ1-2,TRBD1,TRBV6-5,.,TGTGCCAGCAGTCCCTCGACAGGGGATTTCGGCTACACCTTC,CASSPSTGDFGYTF
16,TRBJ1-4,.,TRBV21-1,.,TGTGCCAGCAGCACACCGGGACAGTTTGGTAATGAAAAACTGTTTTTT,CASSTPGQFGNEKLFF
19,TRBJ1-4,.,TRBV6-1,.,TGTGCCAGCAGTGAAGGCAGGATCTCCTTAGTTGCAACTAATGAAAAACTGTTTTTT,CASSEGRISLVATNEKLFF
16,TRBJ1-1,.,TRBV7-9,.,TGTGCCAGCAGCTTCTTCCCTTCTCAGAGGGAAACTGAAGCTTTCTTT,CASSFFPSQRETEAFF
15,TRBJ2-1,TRBD2,TRBV7-2,.,TGTGCCAGCAGCTTAGGGGCTAGCGGGATGGATGAGCAGTTCTTC,CASSLGASGMDEQFF
12,TRBJ1-2,.,TRBV2,.,TGTGCCAGCAGTGACAGGGGCAGGGGCTACACCTTC,CASSDRGRGYTF
14,TRBJ2-5,.,TRBV24-1,.,TGTGCCACCAGTTTGCGGGGGACACAAGAGACCCAGTACTTC,CATSLRGTQETQYF
14,TRBJ1-2,TRBD1,TRBV19,.,TGTGCCAGTAGTATAACAGGGGTAAACTATGGCTACACCTTC,CASSITGVNYGYTF
15,TRBJ2-7,TRBD1,TRBV18,.,TGTGCCAGCTCACCTTGGACAGGGGGCGCGGGGGAGCAGTACTTC,CASSPWTGGAGEQYF
16,TRBJ2-1,TRBD2,TRBV3-1/TRBV3-2,.,TGTGCCAGCAGCCAAGCCGGGACTAGCGGTTACAATGAGCAGTTCTTC,CASSQAGTSGYNEQFF
10,TRBJ2-7,.,TRBV5-1,.,TGCGCCAGCGTCCGGTACGAGCAGTACTTC,CASVRYEQYF
13,TRBJ2-5,.,TRBV5-8,.,TGTGCCAGCAGCTCTAGCCGGCTGGAGACCCAGTACTTC,CASSSSRLETQYF
15,TRBJ2-3,TRBD1,TRBV7-7,.,TGTGCTAGCAGCCGACAGGGGCTATTGACAGATACGCAGTATTTT,CASSRQGLLTDTQYF
14,TRBJ2-1,TRBD2,TRBV6-6,once,TGTGCCAGCAGGACTAGCGGGAGGTTGAATGAGCAGTTCTTC,CASRTSGRLNEQFF
18,TRBJ2-3,TRBD2,TRBV5-1,.,TGCGCCAGCAGCTTGTTAGCGGGAGGCCTCGCTCGCACAGATACGCAGTATTTT,CASSLLAGGLARTDTQYF
13,TRBJ1-1,.,TRBV10-3,.,TGTGCCATCAGGGGGACACTGAACACTGAAGCTTTCTTT,CAIRGTLNTEAFF
14,TRBJ1-1,.,TRBV2,.,TGTGCCAGCAGATTTCGGAGGGCGAACACTGAAGCTTTCTTT,CASRFRRANTEAFF
13,TRBJ2-5,TRBD2,TRBV11-2,.,TGTGCCAGCAGCAGCAGCGGGAGAGAGACCCAGTACTTC,CASSSSGRETQYF
15,TRBJ1-4,TRBD1,TRBV7-9,once,TGTGCCAGCAGCTTAGTAGGGACAGGGAATGAAAAACTGTTTTTT,CASSLVGTGNEKLFF
13,TRBJ1-2,.,TRBV6-5,.,TGTGCCAGCAGGAAGGGGCGGATTTATGGCTACACCTTC,CASRKGRIYGYTF
14,TRBJ1-2,.,TRBV19,.,TGTGCCAGTAGTATAGACCCAGGGTACTATGGCTACACCTTC,CASSIDPGYYGYTF
14,TRBJ2-3,.,TRBV7-2,.,TGTGCCAGCACCCCCCGAGCAGGAACAGATACGCAGTATTTT,CASTPRAGTDTQYF
14,TRBJ2-7,.,TRBV27,.,TGTGCCAGCAGTTTAAGGGGCTTCTCCTACGAGCAGTACTTC,CASSLRGFSYEQYF